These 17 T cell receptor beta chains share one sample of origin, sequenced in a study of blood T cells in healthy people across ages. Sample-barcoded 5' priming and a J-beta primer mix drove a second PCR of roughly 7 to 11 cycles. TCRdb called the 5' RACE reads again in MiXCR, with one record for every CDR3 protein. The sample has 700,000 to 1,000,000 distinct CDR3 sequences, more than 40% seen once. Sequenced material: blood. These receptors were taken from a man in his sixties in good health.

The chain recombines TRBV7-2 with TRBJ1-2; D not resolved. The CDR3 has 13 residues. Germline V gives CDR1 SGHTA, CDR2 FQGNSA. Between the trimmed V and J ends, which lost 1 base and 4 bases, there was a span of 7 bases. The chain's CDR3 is CASSLGSAYGYTF. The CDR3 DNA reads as TGTGCCAGCAGCTTAGGCTCAGCCTATGGCTACACCTTC.

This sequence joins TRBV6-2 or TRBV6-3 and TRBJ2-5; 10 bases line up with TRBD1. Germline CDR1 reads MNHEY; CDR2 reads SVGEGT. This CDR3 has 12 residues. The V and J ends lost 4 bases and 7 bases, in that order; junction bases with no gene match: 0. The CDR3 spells CASSWTGGTQYF. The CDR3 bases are TGTGCCAGCAGTTGGACAGGGGGGACCCAGTACTTC.

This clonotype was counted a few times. CDR3 residues: CASSVEGTGGTDTQYF. Written as DNA, the CDR3 is TGTGCCAGCAGCGTAGAAGGGACAGGGGGCACAGATACGCAGTATTTT. V usage is TRBV9 and J usage is TRBJ2-3; 10 nucleotides agree with TRBD1. J was trimmed by 1 base and V by 0 bases; bases with no gene match: 2. This CDR3 is 16 amino acids long. CDR1 SGDLS and CDR2 YYNGEE come from the germline V gene.

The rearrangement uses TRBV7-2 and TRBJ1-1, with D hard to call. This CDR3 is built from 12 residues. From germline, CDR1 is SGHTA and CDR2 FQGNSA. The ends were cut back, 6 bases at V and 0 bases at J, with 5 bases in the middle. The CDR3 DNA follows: TGTGCCAGCAGACCAGTGAACACTGAAGCTTTCTTT. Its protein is CASRPVNTEAFF.

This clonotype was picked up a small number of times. CDR3 residues: CASSSLRPGTEAFF. CDR3 bases: TGTGCCAGCAGCTCCCTCAGGCCGGGGACTGAAGCTTTCTTT. The chain employs TRBV7-2 and TRBJ1-1; D is unresolved. Germline loops: CDR1 SGHTA, CDR2 FQGNSA. Trimming removed 4 bases from V and 5 bases from J, with 14 bases in between. The length of the CDR3 is 14 residues.

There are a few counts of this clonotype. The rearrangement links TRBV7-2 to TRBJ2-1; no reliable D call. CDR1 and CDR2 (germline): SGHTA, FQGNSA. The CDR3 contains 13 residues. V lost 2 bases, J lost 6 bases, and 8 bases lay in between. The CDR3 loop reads CASSLKQSNEQFF. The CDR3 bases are TGTGCCAGCAGCTTAAAACAGAGCAATGAGCAGTTCTTC.

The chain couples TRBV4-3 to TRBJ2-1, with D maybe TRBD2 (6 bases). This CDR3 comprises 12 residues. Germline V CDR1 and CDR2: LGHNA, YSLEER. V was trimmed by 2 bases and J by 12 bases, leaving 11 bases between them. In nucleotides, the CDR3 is TGCGCCAGCAGCCAATTAGCGGTTGCGCAGTTCTTC. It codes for CASSQLAVAQFF.

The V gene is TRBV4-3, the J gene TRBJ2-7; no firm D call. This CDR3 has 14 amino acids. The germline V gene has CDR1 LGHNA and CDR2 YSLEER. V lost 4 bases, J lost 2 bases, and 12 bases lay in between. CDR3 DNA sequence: TGCGCCAGCAGCCTCCTCGATGGTGCCTACGAGCAGTACTTC. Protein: CASSLLDGAYEQYF.

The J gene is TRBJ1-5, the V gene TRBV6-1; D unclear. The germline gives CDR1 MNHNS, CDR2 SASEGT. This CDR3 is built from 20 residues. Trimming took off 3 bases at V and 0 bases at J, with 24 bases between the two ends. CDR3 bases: TGTGCCAGCAGTGACCAGTACTGGGGAACGGGGTTGTATAGCAATCAGCCCCAGCATTTT. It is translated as CASSDQYWGTGLYSNQPQHF.

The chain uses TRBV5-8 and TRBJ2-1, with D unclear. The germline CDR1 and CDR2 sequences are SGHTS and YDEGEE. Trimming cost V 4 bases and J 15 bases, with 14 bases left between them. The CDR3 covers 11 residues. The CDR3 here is CASSDGPRGFF. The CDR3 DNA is TGTGCCAGCAGCGATGGACCACGAGGGTTCTTC.

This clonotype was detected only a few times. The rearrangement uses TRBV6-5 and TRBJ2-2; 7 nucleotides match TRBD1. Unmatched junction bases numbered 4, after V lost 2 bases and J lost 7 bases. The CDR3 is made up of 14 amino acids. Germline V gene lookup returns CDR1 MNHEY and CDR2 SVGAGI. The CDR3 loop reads CASSYRGRFGELFF. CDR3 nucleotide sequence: TGTGCCAGCAGTTACAGGGGGCGCTTCGGGGAGCTGTTTTTT.

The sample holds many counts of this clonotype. CDR3 amino acids: CASSLSKGAGEQYF. Written as DNA, the CDR3 is TGTGCCAGCAGCTTATCTAAAGGGGCGGGCGAGCAGTACTTC. The V gene is TRBV7-9, the J gene TRBJ2-7; the D gene could be TRBD1 or TRBD2 (5 bases each). The CDR3 length is 14 residues. The ends were cut back, 2 bases at V and 6 bases at J, with 14 bases in the middle. CDR1 is SEHNR, CDR2 FQNEAQ, per germline (reference sequence).

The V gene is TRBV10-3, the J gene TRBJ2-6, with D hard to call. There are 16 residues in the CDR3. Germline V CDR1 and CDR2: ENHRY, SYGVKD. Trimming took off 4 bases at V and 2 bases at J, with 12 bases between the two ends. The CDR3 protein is CAISGLQVTGANVLTF. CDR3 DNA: TGTGCCATCAGTGGTCTCCAGGTTACTGGGGCCAACGTCCTGACTTTC.

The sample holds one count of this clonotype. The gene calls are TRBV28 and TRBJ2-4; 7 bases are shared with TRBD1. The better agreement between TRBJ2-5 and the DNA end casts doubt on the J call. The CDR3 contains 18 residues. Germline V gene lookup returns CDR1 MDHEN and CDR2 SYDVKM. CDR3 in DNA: TGTGCCAGCAGTCCCATATATTCGGGACAGAGGTATCAAGAGACCCAGTACTTC. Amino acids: CASSPIYSGQRYQETQYF.

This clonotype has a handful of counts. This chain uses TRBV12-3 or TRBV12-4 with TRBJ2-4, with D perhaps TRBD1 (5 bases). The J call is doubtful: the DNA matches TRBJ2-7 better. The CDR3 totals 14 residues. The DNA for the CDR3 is TGTGCCAGCAGTTCCCCGGGCAGGGCCAACGAGCAGTACTTC. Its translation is CASSSPGRANEQYF.

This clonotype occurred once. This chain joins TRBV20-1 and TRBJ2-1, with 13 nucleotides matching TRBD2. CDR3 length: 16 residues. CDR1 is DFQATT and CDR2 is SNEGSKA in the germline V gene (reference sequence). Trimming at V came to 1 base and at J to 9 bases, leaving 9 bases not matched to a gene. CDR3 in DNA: TGCAGTGCTAGAGTCCCGGGACTAGCGGGATCCGGTGAGCAGTTCTTC. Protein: CSARVPGLAGSGEQFF.

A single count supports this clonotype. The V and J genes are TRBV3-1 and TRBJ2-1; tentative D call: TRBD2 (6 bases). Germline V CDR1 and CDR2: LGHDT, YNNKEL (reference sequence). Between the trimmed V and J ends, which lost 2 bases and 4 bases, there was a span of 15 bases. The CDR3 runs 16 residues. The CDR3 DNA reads TGTGCCAGCAGCCAAACGGCCGGGGGAGGATACAATGAGCAGTTCTTC. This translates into CASSQTAGGGYNEQFF.